What follows are 12 T cell receptor beta chains derived from one specimen sequenced in a study of blood T cells in healthy people across ages. The second PCR ran roughly 6 to 11 cycles with a sample-barcoded 5' primer and J-beta primers. Via MiXCR, TCRdb re-called the 5' RACE reads, giving one row per CDR3 protein. The table has about 1.5 million distinct CDR3 sequences, 35% to 45% seen once. Sequences were obtained from blood. The receptors were sampled from a woman aged 18-29 years in good health.

V gene TRBV27 combines with J gene TRBJ2-7, with 12 bases matching TRBD1. CDR3 size: 15 residues. The V gene's germline CDR1 is MNHEY and CDR2 SMNVEV (reference sequence). V lost 7 bases and J lost 7; bases outside the gene matches: 11. The CDR3 reads CASKRRGQGAREQYF. DNA of the CDR3: TGTGCCAGCAAAAGACGGGGACAGGGGGCTCGGGAGCAGTACTTC.

In its sample, this clonotype was seen a few times. One junction end does not reproduce the germline sequence, and a read error may be involved. The chain has TRBV11-2 and TRBJ2-5; tentative D call: TRBD2 (5 bases). Per germline, CDR1 SGHAT and CDR2 FQNNGV. The CDR3 runs to 14 residues. CDR3 coding DNA: TGTGCCAGCAGCGTAGATGTCGGGATGTGGCCCCAGTACTTC. It is translated as CASSVDVGMWPQYF.

This chain links TRBV29-1 with TRBJ2-3, with D possibly matching TRBD1 (6 bases). CDR1 is SQVTM and CDR2 is ANQGSEA in the germline V gene. The CDR3 extends over 14 amino acids. V was cut by 3 bases and J by 4 bases, with 14 bases left in between. CDR3 residues: CSVESIGGADTQYF. The DNA for the CDR3 is TGCAGCGTTGAGTCGATTGGGGGCGCAGATACGCAGTATTTT.

This clonotype occurred a few times. The gene calls are TRBV2 and TRBJ1-4; 10 nucleotides match TRBD1. V shed 5 bases and J 5 bases; nucleotides not matched to a gene: 5. Germline V gene data show CDR1 as SNHLY and CDR2 as FYNNEI. This CDR3 region has 15 residues. CDR3 sequence (DNA): TGTGCCAGCAGTCAAGGGACAGGGGTGAATGAAAAACTGTTTTTT. It yields the protein CASSQGTGVNEKLFF.

The CDR3 spells CASSFRGQGGYEQYF. DNA of the CDR3: TGTGCCAGCAGTTTTAGGGGACAGGGGGGCTACGAGCAGTACTTC. The chain couples TRBV27 to TRBJ2-5; 11 nucleotides line up with TRBD1. The DNA matches TRBJ2-7 better at its end, which makes the J call doubtful. Per germline, CDR1 MNHEY and CDR2 SMNVEV (reference sequence). This CDR3 comprises 15 residues.

CDR3 in amino acids: CASSWTIGGNEQFF. CDR3 sequence (DNA): TGCGCCAGCAGCTGGACCATTGGGGGCAATGAGCAGTTCTTC. This rearrangement joins TRBV5-1 to TRBJ2-1, with D perhaps assigned TRBD1 or TRBD2 (5 bases each). V lost 3 bases to trimming and J lost 6 bases, with 13 bases between them. The V gene's germline CDR1 is SGHRS and CDR2 YFSETQ. The CDR3 contains 14 residues. The complete variable domain, with remaining parts taken from reference TRBV5-1 and TRBJ2-1, reads KAGVTQTPRYLIKTRGQQVTLSCSPISGHRSVSWYQQTPGQGLQFLFEYFSETQRNKGNFPGRFSGRQFSNSRSEMNVSTLELGDSALYLCASSWTIGGNEQFFGPGTRLTVL.

This clonotype was observed a few times. The chain links TRBV24-1 to TRBJ2-3; D not certain. Per the germline V gene, CDR1 is KGHDR and CDR2 is SFDVKD. The CDR3 totals 13 residues. V was cut by 4 bases and J by 2 bases, with 6 bases left in between. The CDR3 sequence: CATSDVITDTQYF. Here the CDR3 DNA reads TGTGCCACCAGTGACGTGATCACAGATACGCAGTATTTT.

V is TRBV7-2 and J is TRBJ2-1; D unclear. The J call is doubtful: the DNA matches TRBJ2-7 better. The CDR3 length is 15 residues. CDR1 is SGHTA and CDR2 is FQGNSA in the germline V gene. CDR3 nucleotide sequence: TGTGCCAGCAGTTTTGAATGGAGCTCCTACAATGAGCAGTACTTC. The encoded protein is CASSFEWSSYNEQYF.

This clonotype turned up a few times. The chain recombines TRBV6-6 with TRBJ2-1; TRBD1 is a possible D gene (5 bases). Trimming stripped 0 bases from V and 8 bases from J, with 11 bases between. In germline, CDR1 is MNHNY, CDR2 SVGAGI (reference sequence). The CDR3 spans 14 residues. DNA for the CDR3: TGTGCCAGCAGTTACTCGGGCAGGGTGGATGAGCAGTTCTTC. This sequence encodes CASSYSGRVDEQFF.

This chain uses TRBV20-1 with TRBJ2-1; 7 nucleotides agree with TRBD2. The CDR3 is 14 amino acids. From germline, CDR1 is DFQATT and CDR2 SNEGSKA (reference sequence). The trim removed 7 bases at V and 8 bases at J, leaving 14 bases unmatched. CDR3 amino acids: CSVPLRLAVHEQFF. DNA of the CDR3: TGCAGTGTCCCGCTACGGCTAGCGGTCCATGAGCAGTTCTTC.

CDR3 sequence reads: CASSASVANTYEQYF. In DNA, the CDR3 is TGTGCCAGCAGCGCCAGTGTAGCCAACACCTACGAGCAGTACTTC. The chain couples TRBV7-2 to TRBJ2-5; D ambiguous. The closer fit of TRBJ2-7 to the DNA end suggests the J call may be wrong. The CDR3 is 15 amino acids. The germline V gene encodes CDR1 SGHTA and CDR2 FQGNSA.

This clonotype came up a few times. The chain joins TRBV12-3 or TRBV12-4 to TRBJ2-2, with D perhaps being TRBD1 or TRBD2 (6 bases each). The V end was cut by 5 bases, the J end by 4 bases, with 11 bases between. The CDR3 totals 14 residues. DNA for the CDR3: TGTGCCAGCAGTGATCGGGGGCCCACCGGGGAGCTGTTTTTT. Protein sequence: CASSDRGPTGELFF.